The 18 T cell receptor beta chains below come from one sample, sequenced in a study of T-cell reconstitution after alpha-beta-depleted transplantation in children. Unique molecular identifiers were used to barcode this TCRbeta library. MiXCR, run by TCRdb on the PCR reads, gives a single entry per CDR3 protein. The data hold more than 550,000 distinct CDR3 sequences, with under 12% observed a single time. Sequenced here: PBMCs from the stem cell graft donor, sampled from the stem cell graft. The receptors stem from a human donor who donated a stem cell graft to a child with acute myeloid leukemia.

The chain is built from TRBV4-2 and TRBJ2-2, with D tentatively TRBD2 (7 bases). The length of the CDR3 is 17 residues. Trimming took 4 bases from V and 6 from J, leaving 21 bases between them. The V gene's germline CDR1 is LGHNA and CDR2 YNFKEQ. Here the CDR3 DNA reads TGTGCCAGCAGCCGCATGGGAGGGGGATCGGGCCCCGGGGAGCTGTTTTTT. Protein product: CASSRMGGGSGPGELFF.

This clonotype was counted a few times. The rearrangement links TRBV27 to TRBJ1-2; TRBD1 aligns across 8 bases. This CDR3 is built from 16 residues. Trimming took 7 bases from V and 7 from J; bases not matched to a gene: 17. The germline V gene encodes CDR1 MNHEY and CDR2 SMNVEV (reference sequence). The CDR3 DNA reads TGTGCCAGCACCCACGGCGGACAGGGTGTTCTTGGTGGCTACACCTTC. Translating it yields CASTHGGQGVLGGYTF.

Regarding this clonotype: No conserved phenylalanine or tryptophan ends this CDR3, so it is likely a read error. The CDR3 coding sequence is TGTGCCAGCAGCCGGGACGGCAGTGAAAAACTGTTTTAT. This codes for CASSRDGSEKLFY. The chain has TRBV7-9 and TRBJ1-4, with D maybe TRBD1 (5 bases). The V end was cut by 5 bases, the J end by 7 bases, with 11 bases between. The CDR3 consists of 13 residues. Germline V gene sequence: CDR1 SEHNR, CDR2 FQNEAQ (reference sequence).

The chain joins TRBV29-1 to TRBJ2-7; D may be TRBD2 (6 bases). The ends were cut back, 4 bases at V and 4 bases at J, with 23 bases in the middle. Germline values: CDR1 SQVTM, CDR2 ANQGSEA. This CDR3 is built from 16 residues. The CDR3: CSVVDIISAGTYEQYF. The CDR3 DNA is TGCAGCGTTGTTGATATTATTTCGGCAGGGACTTACGAGCAGTACTTC.

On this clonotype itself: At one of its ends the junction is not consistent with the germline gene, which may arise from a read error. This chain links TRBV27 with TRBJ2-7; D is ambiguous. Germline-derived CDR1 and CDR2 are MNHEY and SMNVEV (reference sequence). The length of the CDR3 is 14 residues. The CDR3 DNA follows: TGTGCCAGCAGTGTAACCTTTAGCTCCTACGGGCAGTACTTC. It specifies CASSVTFSSYGQYF.

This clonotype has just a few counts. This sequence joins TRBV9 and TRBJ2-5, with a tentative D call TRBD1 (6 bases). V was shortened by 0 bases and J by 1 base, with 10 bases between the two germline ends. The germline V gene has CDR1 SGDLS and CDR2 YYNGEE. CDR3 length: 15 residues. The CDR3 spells CASSVGQGPQETQYF. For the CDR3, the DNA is TGTGCCAGCAGCGTAGGTCAGGGGCCCCAAGAGACCCAGTACTTC.

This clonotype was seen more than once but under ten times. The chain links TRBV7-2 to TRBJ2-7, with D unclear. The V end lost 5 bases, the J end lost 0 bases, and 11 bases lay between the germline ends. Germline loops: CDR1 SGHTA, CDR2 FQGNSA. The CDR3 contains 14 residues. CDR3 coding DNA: TGTGCCAGCAGCGGGCGCTTGGACTCCTACGAGCAGTACTTC. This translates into CASSGRLDSYEQYF.

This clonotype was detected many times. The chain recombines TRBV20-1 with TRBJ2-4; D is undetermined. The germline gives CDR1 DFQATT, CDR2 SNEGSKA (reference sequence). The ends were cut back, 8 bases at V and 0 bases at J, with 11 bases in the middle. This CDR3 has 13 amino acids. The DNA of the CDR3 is TGCAGTCTGCCGAGTCTAGCCAAAAACATTCAGTACTTC. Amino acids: CSLPSLAKNIQYF.

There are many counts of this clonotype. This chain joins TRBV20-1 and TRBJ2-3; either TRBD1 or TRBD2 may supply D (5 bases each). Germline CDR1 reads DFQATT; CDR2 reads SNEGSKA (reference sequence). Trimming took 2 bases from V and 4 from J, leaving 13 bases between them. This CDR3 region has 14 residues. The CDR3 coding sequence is TGCAGTGCTAGACGGGACCCACCCGCAGATACGCAGTATTTT. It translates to CSARRDPPADTQYF.

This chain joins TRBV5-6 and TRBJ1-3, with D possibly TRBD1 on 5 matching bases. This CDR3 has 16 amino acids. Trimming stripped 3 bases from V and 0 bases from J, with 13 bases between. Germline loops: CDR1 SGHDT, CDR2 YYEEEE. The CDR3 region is CASSSWGRDSGNTIYF. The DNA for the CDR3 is TGTGCCAGCAGCTCCTGGGGCAGGGACTCTGGAAACACCATATATTTT.

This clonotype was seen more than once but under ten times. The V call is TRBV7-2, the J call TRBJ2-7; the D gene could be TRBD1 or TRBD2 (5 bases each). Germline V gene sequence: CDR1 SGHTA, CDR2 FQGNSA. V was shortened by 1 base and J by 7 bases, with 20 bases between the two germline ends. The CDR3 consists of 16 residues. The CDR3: CASSLGTGRLSREQYF. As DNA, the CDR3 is TGTGCCAGCAGCTTAGGCACGGGACGACTTTCAAGGGAGCAGTACTTC.

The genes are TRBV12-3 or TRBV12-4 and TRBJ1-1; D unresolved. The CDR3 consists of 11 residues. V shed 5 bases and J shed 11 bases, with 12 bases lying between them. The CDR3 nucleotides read TGTGCCAGCAGTCCGGGCCTGGGGGCTTTCTTT. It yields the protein CASSPGLGAFF.

The CDR3 region is CASGERQPLWNEQFF. As DNA, the CDR3 is TGTGCCAGCGGCGAGAGACAACCCTTATGGAATGAGCAGTTCTTC. V usage is TRBV27 and J usage is TRBJ2-1; D is unclear. V was pared by 8 bases and J by 7 bases, with 21 bases between. CDR1 and CDR2 from the germline V gene are MNHEY and SMNVEV (reference sequence). The CDR3 consists of 15 residues.

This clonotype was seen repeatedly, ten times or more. CDR3: CSVRELQGTLEAFF. The CDR3 nucleotides read TGCAGCGTTAGGGAGTTACAGGGCACCTTGGAAGCTTTCTTT. The rearrangement uses TRBV29-1 and TRBJ1-1, with a tentative D call TRBD1 (6 bases). The CDR3 is 14 residues long. Trimming removed 5 bases at V and 8 bases at J, with 21 bases between. CDR1 and CDR2 from the germline V gene are SQVTM and ANQGSEA. Full variable domain (missing parts from reference TRBV29-1 and TRBJ1-1): SAVISQKPSRDICQRGTSLTIQCQVDSQVTMMFWYRQQPGQSLTLIATANQGSEATYESGFVIDKFPISRPNLTFSTLTVSNMSPEDSSIYLCSVRELQGTLEAFFGQGTRLTVV.

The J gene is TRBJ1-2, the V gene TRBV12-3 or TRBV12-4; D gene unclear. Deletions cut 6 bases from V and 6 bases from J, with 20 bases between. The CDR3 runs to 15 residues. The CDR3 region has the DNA TGTGCCAGCAGCTTAAGTGGACCCCTACGGAATGGCTACACCTTC. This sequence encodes CASSLSGPLRNGYTF.

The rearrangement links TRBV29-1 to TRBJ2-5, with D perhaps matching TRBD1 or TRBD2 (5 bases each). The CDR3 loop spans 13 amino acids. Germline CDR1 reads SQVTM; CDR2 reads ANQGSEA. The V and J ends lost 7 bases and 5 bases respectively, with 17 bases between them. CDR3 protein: CSAAPGPVETQYF. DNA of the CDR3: TGCAGCGCCGCACCGGGACCGGTGGAGACCCAGTACTTC.

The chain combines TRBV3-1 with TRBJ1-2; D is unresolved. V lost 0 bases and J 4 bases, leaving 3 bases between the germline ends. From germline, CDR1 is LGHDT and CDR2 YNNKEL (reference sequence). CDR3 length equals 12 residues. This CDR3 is CASSQEVYGYTF. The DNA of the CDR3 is TGTGCCAGCAGCCAAGAGGTCTATGGCTACACCTTC.

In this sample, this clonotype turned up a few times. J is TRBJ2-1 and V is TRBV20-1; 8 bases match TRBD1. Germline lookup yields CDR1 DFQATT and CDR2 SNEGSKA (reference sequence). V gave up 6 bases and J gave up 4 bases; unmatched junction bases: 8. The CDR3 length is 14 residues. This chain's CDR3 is CSADQGALYNEQFF. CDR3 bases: TGCAGTGCGGACCAGGGGGCGCTTTACAATGAGCAGTTCTTC.